This TCR beta chain was recorded in a study of CD8 T cells in ankylosing spondylitis. About this clonotype itself: Its antigen is unidentified.

5'-RACE, quantitative and with molecular barcodes, yielded the TCR beta libraries. MiXCR, applied by TCRdb to the 5' RACE reads, yields one record per CDR3 protein. This sample has 250,000 to 350,000 distinct CDR3 sequences, with roughly 8% found just once. Trimming took 3 bases from V and 4 from J; bases not matched to a gene: 7. The CDR3 extends over 14 amino acids. Germline V gene lookup returns CDR1 DFQATT and CDR2 SNEGSKA (reference sequence). General observations from the study: Earlier literature documents some of the motif variants in reactive arthritis synovial fluid and blood. It was reported that disease-linked clones were significantly enriched in matched ankylosing spondylitis synovial fluid. Clones linked to disease, bearing a CD8+ phenotype, were relatively rare in peripheral blood. Typical of ankylosing spondylitis blood, it appeared, was a TCR beta motif of roughly eight highly homologous variants.

The sequencing input was blood, either unsorted or a sorted T cell fraction (not recorded which). This receptor was taken from a male donor with ankylosing spondylitis. The chain links TRBV20-1 to TRBJ1-2, with TRBD1 matching 8 bases. CDR3 sequence: CSASMRQGSYGYTF. CDR3 coding DNA: TGCAGTGCTAGTATGAGACAGGGGAGCTATGGCTACACCTTC.